The T cell receptor beta chain under discussion was sequenced for a study of blood T cell repertoires in COVID-19. Assay: immunoSEQ multiplex PCR; the TCRdb copy retains only in-frame clones and omits some. This table has roughly 230,000 clones, approximately 83% appearing once. CDR1 MDHEN and CDR2 SYDVKM come from the germline V gene. This CDR3 has 15 amino acids. Trimming pared 6 bases from V and 0 bases from J, leaving 14 bases between. Source material: peripheral blood. The chain has TRBV28 and TRBJ1-2; D call uncertain. The clonotype originates from a woman aged 45-59 years with acute or convalescent COVID-19. The CDR3 loop is CASRDGSRPNYGYTF. CDR3 nucleotides: TGTGCCAGCAGGGACGGGAGCCGCCCTAACTATGGCTACACCTTC.